The present entry profiles one T cell receptor beta chain with its context. The data were obtained in a study of blood T cell repertoires in COVID-19. This CDR3 comprises 15 residues. In germline, CDR1 is SNHLY, CDR2 FYNNEI. Trimming cost V 5 bases and J 7 bases, with 17 bases left between them. Clinical histories supplied by participants themselves formed the basis of cohort assignment. Two negative PCRs, clearance, or symptom resolution had been documented for recovered Cohort 3 donors. Method: immunoSEQ multiplex PCR; TCRdb's copy keeps in-frame clones and lacks some. This sample has 400,000 to 500,000 clones, with over 75% found just once.

Sequenced sample: PBMCs or T cells enriched from blood (not recorded which). The clonotype originates from a woman in her thirties or forties who had recovered from COVID-19. The J gene is TRBJ1-4, the V gene TRBV2; D not resolved. The CDR3 spells CASSPRTGGGEKLFF. Written as DNA, the CDR3 is TGTGCCAGCAGTCCCAGGACTGGCGGAGGTGAAAAACTGTTTTTT.